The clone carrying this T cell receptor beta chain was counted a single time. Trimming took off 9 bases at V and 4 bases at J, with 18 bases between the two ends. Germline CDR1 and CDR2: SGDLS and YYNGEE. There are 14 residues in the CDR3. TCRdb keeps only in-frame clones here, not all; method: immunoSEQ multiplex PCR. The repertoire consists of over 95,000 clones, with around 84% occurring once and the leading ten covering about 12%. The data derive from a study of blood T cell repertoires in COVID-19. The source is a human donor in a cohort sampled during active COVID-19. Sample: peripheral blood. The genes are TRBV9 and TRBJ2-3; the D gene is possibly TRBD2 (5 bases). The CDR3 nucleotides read TGTGCCACTTCGGAAGGTGGTAGCGCAGATACGCAGTATTTT. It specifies CATSEGGSADTQYF.